This TCR beta chain was captured by sequencing in a study of blood T cell repertoires in COVID-19. Study background: Samples taken during acute and convalescent COVID-19 were collected in the United States, Italy and Spain. Sources were T cells, B-cell-depleted T cells, or PBMCs; the material itself was cDNA or gDNA.

CDR1 and CDR2 (germline): MNHNY, SVGAGI (reference sequence). The CDR3 is 13 residues long. V was cut by 7 bases and J by 4 bases, with 10 bases left in between. The authors' processing: Estimated nucleated cell counts came from reference gene primer amplification. Assay used: immunoSEQ multiplex PCR; TCRdb lists only in-frame clones, some missing. The DNA gave D and trimming, while V, J and clone size come from that table. The sample includes about 260,000 clones, about 89% of them seen just once. This clone was recorded only once. The receptor comes from a man aged 40-50 years who had recovered from COVID-19. Sequenced material: peripheral blood. The J gene is TRBJ2-2, the V gene TRBV6-6, with D maybe TRBD1 (5 bases). CDR3 nucleotides: TGTGCCAGCACAGGGTCACTCACCGGGGAGCTGTTTTTT. Its translation: CASTGSLTGELFF.